Reported below is one T cell receptor beta chain. Distinct nucleotide sequences in the sample also encode this CDR3. Data came from immunoSEQ multiplex PCR; TCRdb stores just in-frame clones and leaves some out. Among approximately 170,000 clones listed, roughly 88% were seen once. The data stem from a study of blood T cell repertoires in COVID-19. This sequence was found in a man aged 80 or over with COVID-19, enrolled during active disease. The sequenced material came from peripheral blood.

The CDR3 sequence is CASSVDRGNEKLFF. CDR3 in DNA: TGTGCCAGCAGCGTGGACAGGGGAAATGAAAAACTGTTTTTT. V gene TRBV9 combines with J gene TRBJ1-4; 9 bases align to TRBD1. The trim removed 2 bases at V and 5 bases at J, leaving 1 base unmatched. This CDR3 spans 14 amino acids. Germline V CDR1 and CDR2: SGDLS, YYNGEE.